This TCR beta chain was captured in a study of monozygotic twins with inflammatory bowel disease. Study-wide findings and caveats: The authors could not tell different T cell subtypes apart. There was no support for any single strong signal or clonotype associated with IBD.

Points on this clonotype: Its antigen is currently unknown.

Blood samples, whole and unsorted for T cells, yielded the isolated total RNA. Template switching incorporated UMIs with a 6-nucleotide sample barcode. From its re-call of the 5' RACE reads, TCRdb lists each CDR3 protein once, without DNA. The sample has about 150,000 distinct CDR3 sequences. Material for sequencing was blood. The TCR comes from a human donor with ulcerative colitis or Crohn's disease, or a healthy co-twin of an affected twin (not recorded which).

The CDR3 reads CASSLTGAGELFF. V usage is TRBV5-1 and J usage is TRBJ2-2; the D call from TCRdb, TRBD2, cannot be confirmed without DNA. Germline V gene sequence: CDR1 SGHRS, CDR2 YFSETQ. This CDR3 has 13 residues.